Following are 25 T cell receptor beta chains from one sample sequenced in a study of metastatic and nonmetastatic thyroid tumors. TCRdb reanalyzed the PCR reads via MiXCR. The sample shows roughly 65,000 clones, 14% of them seen only once. Not a single patient had been given any form of treatment at any point before undergoing thyroid surgery. What was sequenced was blood. Receptors were obtained from a male donor with papillary thyroid cancer or a benign thyroid nodule (not recorded which). Some clones in this sample may be carry-over from other donors' samples.

This clone was detected many times. J is TRBJ1-6 and V is TRBV27; no firm D call. The CDR3 is made up of 19 amino acids. Trimming pared 2 bases from V and 0 bases from J, leaving 17 bases between. From germline, CDR1 is MNHEY and CDR2 SMNVEV (reference sequence). The chain's CDR3 is CASSLAPPLAFSYNSPLHF. In DNA form, the CDR3 reads TGTGCCAGCAGTTTAGCCCCTCCTTTGGCATTCTCCTATAATTCACCCCTCCACTTT.

This clone showed up many times. The V call is TRBV5-4, the J call TRBJ2-1, with 8 bases lining up with TRBD1. CDR3 length: 16 residues. With 4 bases clipped from V and 1 base from J, the junction kept 7 bases outside the gene matches. The germline gives CDR1 SGHNT, CDR2 YYREEE (reference sequence). DNA of the CDR3: TGTGCCAGCAGCGACAGGGGACGGGGGTCCTACAATGAGCAGTTCTTC. Its translation: CASSDRGRGSYNEQFF.

This clone showed up many times. V usage is TRBV20-1 and J usage is TRBJ2-7; unclear D gene. Per the germline V gene, CDR1 is DFQATT and CDR2 is SNEGSKA (reference sequence). CDR3 length: 12 amino acids. V was cut by 6 bases and J by 3 bases, with 12 bases left in between. In nucleotides, the CDR3 is TGCAGTGCCCTGCAATGGGGCTACGAGCAGTACTTC. Translation: CSALQWGYEQYF.

Ten or more counts support this clone. This may be a read error: a much more frequent sequence differs by one nucleotide. Within the sample, other DNA sequences also encode this same CDR3. This sequence joins TRBV6-1 and TRBJ2-2; D ambiguous. The CDR3 is 12 amino acids. Germline CDR1 and CDR2: MNHNS and SASEGT. Trimming stripped 6 bases from V and 5 bases from J, with 7 bases between. Written as DNA, the CDR3 is TGTGCCAGCAGAGGAAGTACCGGGGAGCTGTTTTTT. Its translation: CASRGSTGELFF.

V gene TRBV11-3 combines with J gene TRBJ2-5, with TRBD2 matching 7 bases. The J call may be incorrect, as the DNA end agrees better with TRBJ2-1. This CDR3 has 15 residues. Germline V gene data show CDR1 as SGHNT and CDR2 as YENEEA. CDR3 sequence reads: CASSFSAGVYDEQFF. As DNA, the CDR3 is TGTGCCAGCAGCTTTAGCGCGGGAGTGTACGATGAGCAGTTCTTC.

At least ten counts were recorded for this clone. CDR3 amino acids: CAWGQSYEQYF. DNA for the CDR3: TGTGCCTGGGGACAGTCCTACGAGCAGTACTTC. The rearrangement uses TRBV30 and TRBJ2-7, with D perhaps TRBD1 (6 bases). Germline CDR1 reads GTSNPN; CDR2 reads SVGIG (reference sequence). The V end was cut by 5 bases, the J end by 1 base, with 6 bases between. The CDR3 totals 11 residues.

This clone has at least ten counts. The chain uses TRBV20-1 and TRBJ2-2; D remains ambiguous. The CDR3 totals 14 residues. Germline CDR1 and CDR2: DFQATT and SNEGSKA (reference sequence). The V end lost 0 bases, the J end lost 0 bases, and 5 bases lay between the germline ends. Written as DNA, the CDR3 is TGCAGTGCTAGAGATAACCCGAACACCGGGGAGCTGTTTTTT. Protein sequence: CSARDNPNTGELFF.

In this sample, this clone turned up many times. The chain employs TRBV6-1 and TRBJ1-2, with D tentatively TRBD1 (6 bases). Germline loops: CDR1 MNHNS, CDR2 SASEGT. Between the trimmed V and J ends, which lost 6 bases and 6 bases, there was a span of 14 bases. The CDR3 contains 13 residues. The CDR3 region is CASSFRDTNGYTF. For the CDR3, the DNA is TGTGCCAGCAGCTTCCGGGACACTAATGGCTACACCTTC.

This clone was observed a handful of times. This may come from a read error, since a much larger clone is one base off. The V call is TRBV10-1, the J call TRBJ2-7, with D maybe TRBD2 (6 bases). The CDR3 has 15 amino acids. In germline, CDR1 is WNHNN, CDR2 SYGVQD (reference sequence). The V end was cut by 7 bases, the J end by 5 bases, with 21 bases between. CDR3 loop: CASITWTTGPDEQYV. CDR3 nucleotide sequence: TGCGCCAGCATCACCTGGACTACCGGGCCCGACGAGCAGTACGTC.

This clone was seen ten or more times. The V gene is TRBV30, the J gene TRBJ2-5; D is unclear. From germline, CDR1 is GTSNPN and CDR2 SVGIG (reference sequence). Trimming removed 2 bases from V and 5 bases from J, with 9 bases in between. The CDR3 loop spans 12 amino acids. For the CDR3, the DNA is TGTGCCTGGAGTAGGGCTTTGGAGACCCAGTACTTC. Protein sequence: CAWSRALETQYF.

This clone has only a few counts. The DNA for the CDR3 is TGCAGTGCTAGGGATCCGGGACAGGGCTTCGGCGAGCAGTACTTC. This sequence encodes CSARDPGQGFGEQYF. The chain combines TRBV20-1 with TRBJ2-7; 9 bases agree with TRBD1. With 3 bases clipped from V and 6 bases from J, the junction kept 12 bases outside the gene matches. This CDR3 comprises 15 residues. Per germline, CDR1 DFQATT and CDR2 SNEGSKA (reference sequence).

The table lists this clone with many counts. The chain joins TRBV5-1 to TRBJ1-1; perhaps TRBD1 as D (5 bases). Per the germline V gene, CDR1 is SGHRS and CDR2 is YFSETQ. V lost 2 bases, J lost 3 bases, and 5 bases lay in between. The CDR3 contains 12 residues. CDR3 protein: CASSLGDTEAFF. CDR3 DNA sequence: TGCGCCAGCAGCTTAGGGGACACTGAAGCTTTCTTT.

This clone was counted many times. The chain couples TRBV18 to TRBJ1-2, with D unclear. The CDR3 totals 15 residues. V was clipped by 5 bases and J by 5 bases, with 18 bases between them. Per the germline V gene, CDR1 is KGHSH and CDR2 is LQKENI. Written as DNA, the CDR3 is TGTGCCAGCTCATCCTACACACTAGAACCGTATGGCTACACCTTC. Translation gives CASSSYTLEPYGYTF.

Many counts were recorded for this clone. V and J are TRBV19 and TRBJ2-5, with 11 bases lining up with TRBD1. The CDR3 length is 14 residues. From germline, CDR1 is LNHDA and CDR2 SQIVND (reference sequence). Trimming cost V 5 bases and J 4 bases; bases outside gene matches: 3. This CDR3 is CASSGTGGGETQYF. The CDR3, as DNA: TGTGCCAGTAGTGGGACAGGGGGAGGAGAGACCCAGTACTTC.

This clone has a count of ten or more. The CDR3 spells CASSYLASSYNEQFF. In DNA, the CDR3 is TGTGCCAGCAGTTACCTAGCGTCCTCCTACAATGAGCAGTTCTTC. This chain connects TRBV6-5 to TRBJ2-1; tentative D call: TRBD2 (6 bases). Germline V gene sequence: CDR1 MNHEY, CDR2 SVGAGI. CDR3 length equals 15 residues. The ends were cut back, 2 bases at V and 0 bases at J, with 8 bases in the middle.

This clone was picked up many times. This chain connects TRBV10-1 to TRBJ2-5; D is possibly TRBD2 (6 bases). Germline CDR1 is WNHNN and CDR2 is SYGVQD (reference sequence). Deletions cut 3 bases from V and 2 bases from J, with 7 bases between. The CDR3 sequence is 13 residues long. CDR3 DNA sequence: TGCGCCAGCAGTGATGGGGGGCAAGAGACCCAGTACTTC. Its translation is CASSDGGQETQYF.

In this sample, this clone turned up many times. This chain joins TRBV10-1 and TRBJ1-1; D not resolved. The CDR3 is 14 residues long. Germline V gives CDR1 WNHNN, CDR2 SYGVQD (reference sequence). Trimming removed 4 bases at V and 4 bases at J, with 13 bases between. This chain's CDR3 is CASSVGSPVTEAFF. The DNA for the CDR3 is TGCGCCAGCAGTGTAGGCAGCCCGGTCACTGAAGCTTTCTTT.

The table lists this clone with many counts. The chain joins TRBV20-1 to TRBJ1-5; tentative D call: TRBD1 (5 bases). Looked up from germline, CDR1 is DFQATT and CDR2 is SNEGSKA (reference sequence). CDR3 size: 13 residues. The V end lost 3 bases, the J end lost 6 bases, and 12 bases lay between the germline ends. As DNA, the CDR3 is TGCAGTGCTAGGGGACTCAGGGTTCAGCCCCAGCATTTT. This sequence encodes CSARGLRVQPQHF.

This clone was counted many times. This chain links TRBV10-3 with TRBJ2-3; 9 bases agree with TRBD2. The CDR3 has 13 amino acids. Germline trimming cut 9 bases from V and 0 bases from J; bases unmatched to any gene: 1. CDR1 and CDR2 from the germline V gene are ENHRY and SYGVKD. CDR3 residues: CAIGLASTDTQYF. The CDR3 DNA reads as TGTGCCATAGGACTAGCGAGCACAGATACGCAGTATTTT.

This clone was observed many times. The rearrangement joins TRBV7-9 to TRBJ1-2, with 8 nucleotides matching TRBD1. Per the germline V gene, CDR1 is SEHNR and CDR2 is FQNEAQ (reference sequence). The junction had 2 bases not matched to a gene; V was cut back by 4 bases and J by 4 bases. The CDR3 spans 13 residues. In nucleotides, the CDR3 is TGTGCCAGCAGCTCGACAGGGGTCTATGGCTACACCTTC. Translation gives CASSSTGVYGYTF.

This clone has at least ten counts. V gene TRBV9 combines with J gene TRBJ2-3; D gene unclear. The CDR3 runs 11 residues. The germline gives CDR1 SGDLS, CDR2 YYNGEE. V was shortened by 4 bases and J by 4 bases, with 4 bases between the two germline ends. Here the CDR3 reads CASSSPDTQYF. The CDR3, as DNA: TGTGCCAGCAGCTCCCCAGATACGCAGTATTTT.

This clone occurred many times. The chain joins TRBV28 to TRBJ2-7, with 10 bases lining up with TRBD1. CDR1 MDHEN and CDR2 SYDVKM come from the germline V gene. V gave up 4 bases and J gave up 6 bases; unmatched junction bases: 9. The CDR3 has 15 residues. The CDR3 nucleotides read TGTGCCAGCAGTTCTCGAGGGACAGGGGTTTTCGAGCAGTACTTC. Translation: CASSSRGTGVFEQYF.

The sample holds many counts of this clone. The CDR3 DNA is TGCAGTGAGACCCCACTCATAGCGGGAGGGCTCAGAACCAAAAACATTCAGTACTTC. Encoded protein: CSETPLIAGGLRTKNIQYF. V is TRBV20-1 and J is TRBJ2-4, with 11 bases lining up with TRBD2. This CDR3 region has 19 residues. V lost 7 bases to trimming and J lost 2 bases; unmatched junction nucleotides: 19. Germline CDR1 and CDR2: DFQATT and SNEGSKA (reference sequence).

The chain links TRBV7-9 to TRBJ1-4; D not resolved. The CDR3 has 12 residues. Per the germline V gene, CDR1 is SEHNR and CDR2 is FQNEAQ (reference sequence). Trimming took off 7 bases at V and 8 bases at J, with 11 bases between the two ends. As DNA, the CDR3 is TGTGCCAGCATCGCGGTTGCCGAAAAACTGTTTTTT. It codes for CASIAVAEKLFF. The complete variable domain, with remaining parts taken from reference TRBV7-9 and TRBJ1-4, reads DTGVSQNPRHKITKRGQNVTFRCDPISEHNRLYWYRQTLGQGPEFLTYFQNEAQLEKSRLLSDRFSAERPKGSFSTLEIQRTEQGDSAMYLCASIAVAEKLFFGSGTQLSVL.

The rearrangement joins TRBV12-3 or TRBV12-4 to TRBJ2-2; D is uncertain. Trimming stripped 7 bases from V and 7 bases from J, with 13 bases between. There are 13 residues in the CDR3. This CDR3 reads CASIPTWCGELFF. The CDR3 DNA is TGTGCCAGCATTCCCACGTGGTGCGGGGAGCTGTTTTTT.